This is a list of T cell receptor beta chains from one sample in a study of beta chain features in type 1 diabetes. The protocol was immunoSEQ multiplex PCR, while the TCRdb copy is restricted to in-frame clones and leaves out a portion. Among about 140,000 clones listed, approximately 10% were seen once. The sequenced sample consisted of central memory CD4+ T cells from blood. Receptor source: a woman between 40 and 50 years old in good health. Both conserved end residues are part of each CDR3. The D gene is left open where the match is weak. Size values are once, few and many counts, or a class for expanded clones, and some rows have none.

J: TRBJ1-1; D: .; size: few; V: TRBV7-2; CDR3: CASSRGMNTEAFF; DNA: TGTGCCAGCAGTCGGGGAATGAACACTGAAGCTTTCTTT
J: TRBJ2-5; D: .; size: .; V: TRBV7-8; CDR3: CASSLKRTQETQYF; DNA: TGTGCCAGCAGCTTAAAAAGGACTCAAGAGACCCAGTACTTC
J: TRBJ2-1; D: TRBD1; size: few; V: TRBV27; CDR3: CASSLRTAGGYNEQFF; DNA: TGTGCCAGCAGTTTAAGAACCGCAGGGGGATACAATGAGCAGTTCTTC
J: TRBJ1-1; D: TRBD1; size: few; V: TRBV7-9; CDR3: CASSSSGTGATEAFF; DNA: TGTGCCAGCAGCTCCTCCGGGACAGGGGCCACTGAAGCTTTCTTT
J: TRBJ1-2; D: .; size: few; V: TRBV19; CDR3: CASIDRASVDYTF; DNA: TGTGCCAGTATCGACAGAGCCTCGGTAGACTACACCTTC
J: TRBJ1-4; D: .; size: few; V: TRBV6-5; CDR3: CASREYRGGKLFF; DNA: TGTGCCAGTAGGGAGTACAGAGGCGGAAAACTGTTTTTT
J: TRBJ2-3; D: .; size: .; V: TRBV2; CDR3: CASSVGQAQADTQYF; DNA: TGTGCCAGCAGTGTGGGGCAGGCCCAAGCGGATACGCAGTATTTT
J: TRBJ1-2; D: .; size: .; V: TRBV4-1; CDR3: CASSLKVDRHYGYTF; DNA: TGCGCCAGCAGCCTGAAAGTGGACAGACACTATGGCTACACCTTC
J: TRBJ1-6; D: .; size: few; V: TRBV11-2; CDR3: CASSHPGGDSPLHF; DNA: TGTGCCAGCAGCCATCCCGGGGGGGATTCACCCCTCCACTTT
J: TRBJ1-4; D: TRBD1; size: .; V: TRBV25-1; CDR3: CASSEGQLNEKLFF; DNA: TGTGCCAGCAGTGAGGGACAGTTGAACGAAAAACTGTTTTTT
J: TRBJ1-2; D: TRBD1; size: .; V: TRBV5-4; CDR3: CASSSLQGNYGYTF; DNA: TGTGCCAGCAGCAGTTTACAGGGGAACTATGGCTACACCTTC
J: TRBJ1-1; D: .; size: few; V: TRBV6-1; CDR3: CASSAQDSMNTEAFF; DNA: TGTGCCAGCAGCGCACAGGACAGCATGAACACTGAAGCTTTCTTT
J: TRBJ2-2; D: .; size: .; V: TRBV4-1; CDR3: CASSQGGAGNTGELFF; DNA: TGCGCCAGCAGCCAAGGCGGGGCAGGGAACACCGGGGAGCTGTTTTTT
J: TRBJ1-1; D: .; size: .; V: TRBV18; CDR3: CASSPALGTDTEAFF; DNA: TGTGCCAGCTCGCCCGCATTGGGGACTGACACTGAAGCTTTCTTT
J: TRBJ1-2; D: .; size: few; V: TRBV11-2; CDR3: CASHSLRGRRVHGYTF; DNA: TGTGCCAGCCACTCCCTTCGCGGCCGGCGGGTTCATGGCTACACCTTC
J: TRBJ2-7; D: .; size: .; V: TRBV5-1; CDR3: CASAISYEQYF; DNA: TGCGCCAGCGCTATCTCCTACGAGCAGTACTTC
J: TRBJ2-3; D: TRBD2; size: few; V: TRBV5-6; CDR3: CASSFLAGAGSTDTQYF; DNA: TGTGCCAGCAGCTTTCTAGCGGGGGCCGGGAGCACAGATACGCAGTATTTT
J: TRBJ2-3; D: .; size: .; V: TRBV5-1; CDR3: CASSLGGLQDTQYF; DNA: TGCGCCAGCAGCTTGGGGGGCCTCCAAGATACGCAGTATTTT
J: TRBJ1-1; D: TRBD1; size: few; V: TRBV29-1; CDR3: CSVGSRTGTEAFF; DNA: TGCAGCGTTGGGAGCCGGACAGGGACTGAAGCTTTCTTT
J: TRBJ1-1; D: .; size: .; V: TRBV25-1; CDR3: CASRGHFRDTEAFF; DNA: TGTGCCAGCAGGGGACACTTTAGGGACACTGAAGCTTTCTTT
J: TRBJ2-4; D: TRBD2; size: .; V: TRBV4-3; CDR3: CASSQEVGLAGSFLKNIQYF; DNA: TGCGCCAGCAGCCAAGAGGTAGGGCTAGCGGGGAGTTTTCTCAAAAACATTCAGTACTTC
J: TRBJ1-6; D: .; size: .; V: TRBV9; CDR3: CASSVALWQAGDSYNSPLHF; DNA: TGTGCCAGCAGCGTAGCGTTGTGGCAGGCGGGGGACTCCTATAATTCACCCCTCCACTTT
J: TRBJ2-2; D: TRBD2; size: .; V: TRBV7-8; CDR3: CASSQSSGGALTGELFF; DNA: TGTGCCAGCAGCCAAAGTAGCGGGGGGGCCCTCACCGGGGAGCTGTTTTTT
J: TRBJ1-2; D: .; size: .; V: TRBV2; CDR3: CASFQEQGYGYTF; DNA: TGTGCCAGCTTTCAAGAACAGGGCTATGGCTACACCTTC
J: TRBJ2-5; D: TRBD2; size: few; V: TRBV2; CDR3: CASKQTGGIQYF; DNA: TGTGCCAGCAAGCAAACGGGGGGGATCCAGTACTTC
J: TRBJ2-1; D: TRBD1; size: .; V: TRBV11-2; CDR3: CASSPTQGAYNEQFF; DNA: TGTGCCAGCAGCCCCACCCAGGGGGCCTACAATGAGCAGTTCTTC
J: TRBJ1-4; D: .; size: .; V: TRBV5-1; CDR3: CASNLRPGIQEKLFF; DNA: TGCGCCAGCAACCTACGCCCAGGGATTCAGGAAAAACTGTTTTTT
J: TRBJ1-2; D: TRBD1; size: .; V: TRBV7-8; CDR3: CASSERPGQGGYGYTF; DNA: TGTGCCAGCAGCGAGCGACCGGGACAGGGGGGGTATGGCTACACCTTC
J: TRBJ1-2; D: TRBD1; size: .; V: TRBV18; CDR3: CASSPDRERENGYTF; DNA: TGTGCCAGCTCACCGGACAGGGAAAGGGAGAATGGCTACACCTTC
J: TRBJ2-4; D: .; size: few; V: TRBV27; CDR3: CASSWGLLAKNIQYF; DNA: TGTGCCAGCAGTTGGGGACTTCTAGCCAAAAACATTCAGTACTTC
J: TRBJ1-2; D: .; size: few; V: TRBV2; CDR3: CASSEEGIDYGYTF; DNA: TGTGCCAGCAGTGAAGAGGGGATCGACTATGGCTACACCTTC
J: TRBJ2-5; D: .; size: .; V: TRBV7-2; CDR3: CASSVSGQETQYF; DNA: TGTGCCAGCAGCGTTAGCGGCCAAGAGACCCAGTACTTC
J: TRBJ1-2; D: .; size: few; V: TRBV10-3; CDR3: CAISESSQEYGYTF; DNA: TGTGCCATCAGTGAGTCGTCGCAGGAATATGGCTACACCTTC
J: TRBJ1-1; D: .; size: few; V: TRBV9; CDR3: CASSAMVGGNQNTEAFF; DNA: TGTGCCAGCAGCGCTATGGTCGGAGGAAACCAGAACACTGAAGCTTTCTTT
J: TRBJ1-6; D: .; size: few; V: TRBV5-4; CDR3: CASSPAGGKAPLHF; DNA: TGTGCCAGCAGCCCGGCCGGGGGGAAAGCACCCCTCCACTTT
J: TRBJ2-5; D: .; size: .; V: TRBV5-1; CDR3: CASSISQGIGQETQYF; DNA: TGCGCCAGCAGCATCTCACAGGGAATCGGCCAAGAGACCCAGTACTTC
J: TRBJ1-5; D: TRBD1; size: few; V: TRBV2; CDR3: CASRVTGGGNQPQHF; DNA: TGTGCCAGCAGAGTTACAGGGGGCGGCAATCAGCCCCAGCATTTT
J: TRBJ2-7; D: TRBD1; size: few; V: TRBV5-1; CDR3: CASSPRQGYEQYF; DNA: TGCGCCAGCAGCCCCCGACAGGGCTACGAGCAGTACTTC
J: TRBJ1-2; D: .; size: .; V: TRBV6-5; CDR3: CASRLTGAGGYTF; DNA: TGTGCCAGCAGGTTGACAGGCGCTGGCGGCTACACCTTC
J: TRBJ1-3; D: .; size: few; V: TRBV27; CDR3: CAGAGGTPSGNTIYF; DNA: TGTGCCGGAGCCGGGGGGACCCCCTCTGGAAACACCATATATTTT
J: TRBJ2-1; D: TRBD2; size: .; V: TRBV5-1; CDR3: CASSLGRGALNEQFF; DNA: TGCGCCAGCAGCTTGGGGCGGGGGGCCCTGAATGAGCAGTTCTTC
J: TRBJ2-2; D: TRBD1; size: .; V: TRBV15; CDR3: CATSENRDRNTGELFF; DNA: TGTGCCACCAGCGAAAACCGGGACAGGAACACCGGGGAGCTGTTTTTT
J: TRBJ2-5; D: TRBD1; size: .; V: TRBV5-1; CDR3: CASSPGTGAQETQYF; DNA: TGCGCCAGCAGCCCAGGGACAGGGGCCCAAGAGACCCAGTACTTC
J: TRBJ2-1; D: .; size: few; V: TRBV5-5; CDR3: CASSLRSGTRYNEQFF; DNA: TGTGCCAGCAGCCTAAGGTCGGGGACTCGATACAATGAGCAGTTCTTC
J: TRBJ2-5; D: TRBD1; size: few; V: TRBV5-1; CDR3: CASSLGGQGSTQETQYF; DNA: TGCGCCAGCAGCTTGGGAGGACAGGGGAGTACTCAAGAGACCCAGTACTTC
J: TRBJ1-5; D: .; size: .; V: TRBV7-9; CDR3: CASSLGPGFNQPQHF; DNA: TGTGCCAGCAGCTTAGGTCCAGGGTTCAATCAGCCCCAGCATTTT
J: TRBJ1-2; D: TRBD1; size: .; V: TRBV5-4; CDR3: CASSSGTGGLYGYTF; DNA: TGTGCCAGCAGCTCCGGGACAGGGGGCCTCTATGGCTACACCTTC
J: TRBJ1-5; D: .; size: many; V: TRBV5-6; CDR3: CASSLSTGQPQHF; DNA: TGTGCCAGCAGCTTGTCGACGGGTCAGCCCCAGCATTTT
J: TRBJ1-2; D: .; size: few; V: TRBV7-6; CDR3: CASSPRQVGDYGYTF; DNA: TGTGCCAGCAGCCCAAGACAGGTTGGGGACTATGGCTACACCTTC
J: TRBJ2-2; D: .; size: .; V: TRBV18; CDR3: CASSWRAENTGELFF; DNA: TGTGCCAGCTCATGGAGGGCGGAGAACACCGGGGAGCTGTTTTTT